This record concerns one T cell receptor (beta chain) sequence. Per the germline V gene, CDR1 is SNHLY and CDR2 is FYNNEI. This CDR3 spans 14 amino acids. V was cut by 6 bases and J by 4 bases, with 13 bases left in between. The data stem from a study of blood T cell repertoires in COVID-19. TCRdb's table, derived via immunoSEQ multiplex PCR, lists solely in-frame clones and lacks some. The repertoire holds roughly 300,000 clones, with roughly 85% as singletons. The sequence was collected from a human donor in a cohort sampled during active COVID-19. The source material was peripheral blood. The V call is TRBV2, the J call TRBJ1-5, with TRBD1 as a possible D gene (5 bases). For the CDR3, the DNA is TGTGCCAGCAGATCTCGGACACTAAATCAGCCCCAGCATTTT. It is translated as CASRSRTLNQPQHF.